This T cell receptor (beta chain) was identified during a study of T-cell reconstitution after alpha-beta-depleted transplantation in children (dated by TCRdb to about 2016). Broadly, across the study: Using TCR repertoire profiling, the study followed T-cell immune reconstitution in a quantitative way in children after TCRalphabeta/CD19-depleted allogeneic hematopoietic cell transplantation.

The study at large found these results: Apparently early alphabetaT-cell count recovery about two months after transplant reportedly relied on only several hundred rapidly expanded clones derived from non-depleted graft cells. In some patients, the high TCRbeta diversity seen at day 60 was put down to recipient T cells and intrathymic progenitors that had survived conditioning. Over subsequent months, a decline in hyperexpanded clone frequencies was noted, and after one year, T-cell counts and TCRbeta diversity were mostly ascribed to newly produced T cells.

This clonotype was seen only once. The specificity of this receptor is unknown. A much larger clonotype is one base distant, so this may be a read error. In the paper's terms, the treatment or condition label means: allogeneic hematopoietic cell transplantation with graft depleted of TCRalphabeta T cells and CD19 B cells. Transplant recipients were children who received TCRalphabeta/CD19-depleted allogeneic hematopoietic cell grafts. The library was generated by PCR. The sample was run on an Illumina HiSeq 2500. TCR library preparation used molecular barcoding, with unique molecular identifiers applied to normalize quantification of the TCRbeta repertoire. The public reads were reprocessed in TCRdb via fastp at Q25 and MiXCR, keeping in-frame beta chains. Each record represents a unique CDR3 protein, reported with the most common genes and DNA among its rows. This sample comprises 280,000 or so distinct CDR3 sequences, approximately 10% of them detected only once. Of the sample, 23% falls within the top ten clones.

The CDR3 sequence holds 14 residues, the cysteine and phenylalanine included. Only the CDR3 region is kept as DNA, spanning 42 bases read in frame from base 1. V is cut by 6 bases and J by 1 base, and the space between the germline ends is 11 bases. CDR1 and CDR2, per the germline V gene, are SGHTA and FQGTGA. The sample here was peripheral blood, taken 180 days after TCRalphabeta/CD19-depleted stem cell transplant. This sequence was found in a male patient aged 2-9 years who had a stem cell transplant for chronic granulomatous disease, so the T cells may come from the graft donor. The rearranged segments are TRBV7-3 and TRBJ2-3, with TRBD2 tentatively as D gene (6 bases match). The CDR3 has the sequence CASRHGGGTDTQYF. The nucleotides read TGTGCCAGCAGGCATGGAGGGGGCACAGATACGCAGTATTTT.